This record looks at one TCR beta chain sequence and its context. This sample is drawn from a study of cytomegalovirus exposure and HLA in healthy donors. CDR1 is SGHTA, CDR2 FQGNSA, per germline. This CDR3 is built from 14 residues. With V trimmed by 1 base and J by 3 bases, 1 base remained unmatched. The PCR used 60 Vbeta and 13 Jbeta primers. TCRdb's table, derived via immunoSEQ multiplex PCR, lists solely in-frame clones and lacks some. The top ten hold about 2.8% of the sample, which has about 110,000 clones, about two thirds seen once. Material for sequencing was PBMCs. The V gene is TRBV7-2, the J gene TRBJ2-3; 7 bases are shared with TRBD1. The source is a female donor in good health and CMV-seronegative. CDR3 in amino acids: CASSLGDSTDTQYF. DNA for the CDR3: TGTGCCAGCAGCTTAGGGGACAGTACAGATACGCAGTATTTT.